The 3 T cell receptor beta chains presented below share a single source sample, sequenced in a study of T cells in tumors after PD-1 blockade. Sequencing used immunoSEQ multiplex PCR; TCRdb keeps in-frame clones, though not all of them. The sample yields around 35,000 clones, about three quarters seen once. Sequenced here: PBMCs, sampled after anti-PD-1 treatment. These TCRs come from a human donor with basal cell carcinoma.

J is TRBJ1-1 and V is TRBV5-6, with TRBD1 matching 7 bases. This CDR3 has 16 amino acids. V was clipped by 9 bases and J by 5 bases; unmatched bases: 19. Looked up from germline, CDR1 is SGHDT and CDR2 is YYEEEE. This chain's CDR3 is CAKMTGGGISRTEAFF. The CDR3 nucleotides are TGTGCCAAAATGACAGGAGGGGGCATATCGAGAACTGAAGCTTTCTTT.

The chain combines TRBV7-9 with TRBJ2-4; the D gene is possibly TRBD2 (6 bases). Trimming pared 3 bases from V and 0 bases from J, leaving 18 bases between. Germline V gene sequence: CDR1 SEHNR, CDR2 FQNEAQ (reference sequence). The CDR3 runs to 18 residues. The CDR3: CASSFPRGTPLAKNIQYF. For the CDR3, the DNA is TGTGCCAGCAGCTTCCCCCGGGGGACCCCCTTAGCCAAAAACATTCAGTACTTC.

This chain joins TRBV4-3 and TRBJ2-7, with a tentative D call TRBD1 (6 bases). Germline values: CDR1 LGHNA, CDR2 YSLEER. V lost 0 bases and J 2 bases, leaving 11 bases between the germline ends. The CDR3 runs 15 residues. The CDR3 DNA reads TGCGCCAGCAGCCAAGATACGTCAGGGGCCTACGAGCAGTACTTC. Translated, it gives CASSQDTSGAYEQYF.